These 32 T cell receptor beta chains share one sample of origin, sequenced in a study of blood T cell repertoires in COVID-19. Data came from immunoSEQ multiplex PCR; TCRdb stores just in-frame clones and leaves some out. The sample has 200,000 to 250,000 clones, approximately 88% seen once. Sequenced material: PBMCs or T cells enriched from blood (not recorded which). The source of these receptors is a woman aged 30 to 39 who had been exposed to COVID-19.

A single count supports this clone. J is TRBJ2-1 and V is TRBV6-5, with D unresolved. The CDR3 length is 12 residues. Trimming shortened V by 3 bases and J by 8 bases, and 8 bases separated the two germline ends. Germline CDR1 MNHEY, CDR2 SVGAGI. CDR3 DNA: TGTGCCAGCAGTTATCGCGGCTATGAGCAGTTCTTC. Its protein is CASSYRGYEQFF.

This clone was seen more than once but under ten times. The V and J genes are TRBV19 and TRBJ1-5; no clear D gene. The CDR3 is 14 amino acids. The germline V gene encodes CDR1 LNHDA and CDR2 SQIVND (reference sequence). V lost 7 bases to trimming and J lost 0 bases, with 10 bases between them. The CDR3 loop reads CASKGRNSNQPQHF. The CDR3 coding sequence is TGTGCCAGTAAAGGGAGGAATAGCAATCAGCCCCAGCATTTT.

The V gene is TRBV5-1, the J gene TRBJ2-7, with TRBD2 matching 10 bases. The CDR3 runs 16 residues. J was trimmed by 6 bases and V by 0 bases; bases with no gene match: 9. The germline CDR1 and CDR2 sequences are SGHRS and YFSETQ. CDR3 sequence (DNA): TGCGCCAGCAGCTTGGTGCCAGCGGGAGGGCCGGGCGAGCAGTACTTC. This encodes CASSLVPAGGPGEQYF.

The CDR3 nucleotides read TGTGCCAGCAGGAGAGCGGGTCAAGCCAAAAACATTCAGTACTTC. Encoded protein: CASRRAGQAKNIQYF. This chain links TRBV5-4 with TRBJ2-4; a possible D gene is TRBD2 (6 bases). This CDR3 region has 15 residues. V was cut by 5 bases and J by 0 bases, with 12 bases left in between. Germline CDR1 reads SGHNT; CDR2 reads YYREEE (reference sequence). Complete variable domain (other parts from reference TRBV5-4 and TRBJ2-4): ETGVTQSPTHLIKTRGQQVTLRCSSQSGHNTVSWYQQALGQGPQFIFQYYREEENGRGNFPPRFSGLQFPNYSSELNVNALELDDSALYLCASRRAGQAKNIQYFGAGTRLSVL.

The chain employs TRBV5-1 and TRBJ1-3, with 11 positions matching TRBD1. J lost 8 bases, V lost 2 bases, and 6 bases had no gene match. The germline CDR1 and CDR2 sequences are SGHRS and YFSETQ. The CDR3 has 15 amino acids. The CDR3 reads CASSFERDRGDTIYF. CDR3 in DNA: TGCGCCAGCAGCTTCGAAAGGGACAGGGGGGACACCATATATTTT.

The CDR3 protein is CSVEDPRGRHSTNEKLFF. The CDR3 nucleotides are TGCAGCGTTGAAGATCCCAGGGGGAGACACTCAACTAATGAAAAACTGTTTTTT. This chain links TRBV29-1 with TRBJ1-4; TRBD1 matches 7 bases. The CDR3 spans 18 residues. CDR1 is SQVTM and CDR2 is ANQGSEA in the germline V gene. V trimming: 0 bases; J trimming: 0 bases; junction bases outside the gene matches: 10.

V and J are TRBV5-4 and TRBJ2-2; 16 nucleotides agree with TRBD2. Germline V gene sequence: CDR1 SGHNT, CDR2 YYREEE (reference sequence). Germline trimming cut 4 bases from V and 5 bases from J; bases unmatched to any gene: 11. The CDR3 contains 19 residues. The CDR3 nucleotides read TGTGCCAGCAGCCCGCCGGGACTAGCGGGAGGGCAGGGGACCGGGGAGCTGTTTTTT. As protein: CASSPPGLAGGQGTGELFF.

The rearrangement joins TRBV5-1 to TRBJ2-7, with 10 bases that match TRBD2. Germline values: CDR1 SGHRS, CDR2 YFSETQ. V dropped 0 bases and J dropped 4; count of bases not matched to a gene: 13. CDR3 length: 18 amino acids. The CDR3 coding sequence is TGCGCCAGCAGCTTGGATGAAAGCGGGAGGGCCGTCTGGTACGAGCAGTACTTC. Encoded protein: CASSLDESGRAVWYEQYF.

CDR3 sequence reads: CASSPGQGYGDEQFF. The CDR3, as DNA: TGCGCCAGCAGCCCCGGACAGGGGTATGGCGATGAGCAGTTCTTC. The chain couples TRBV5-1 to TRBJ2-1; 9 bases match TRBD1. CDR3 length equals 15 residues. Germline assignment: CDR1 SGHRS and CDR2 YFSETQ. V lost 4 bases to trimming and J lost 8 bases; unmatched junction nucleotides: 10.

The CDR3 DNA reads as TGTGCCAGCAGTTCCCTAGCGGCCCGTAACGGCGAGCAGTACTTC. Amino acids: CASSSLAARNGEQYF. The V and J genes are TRBV27 and TRBJ2-7, with TRBD2 matching 7 bases. The ends lost 4 bases at V and 6 bases at J; junction bases unmatched: 12. Germline assignment: CDR1 MNHEY and CDR2 SMNVEV (reference sequence). The CDR3 has 15 residues.

This chain connects TRBV27 to TRBJ2-7; D may be TRBD2 (6 bases). This CDR3 is built from 15 residues. CDR1 and CDR2 (germline): MNHEY, SMNVEV (reference sequence). Trimming removed 2 bases at V and 0 bases at J, with 11 bases between. The CDR3 nucleotides read TGTGCCAGCAGTTTACCCGGGAGAAGCTCCTACGAGCAGTACTTC. Protein product: CASSLPGRSSYEQYF.

The rearrangement links TRBV6-5 to TRBJ2-1; tentatively, D is TRBD2 (5 bases). This CDR3 region has 12 residues. Trimming cost V 8 bases and J 8 bases, with 13 bases left between them. CDR1 MNHEY and CDR2 SVGAGI come from the germline V gene. CDR3 in DNA: TGTGCCAGCGGGAGAGGGTCGCATGAGCAGTTCTTC. Translation: CASGRGSHEQFF.

This chain connects TRBV12-5 to TRBJ2-7; TRBD2 agrees at 8 bases. Germline V lookup: CDR1 LGHNT, CDR2 FRNRAP. CDR3 length equals 16 residues. V trimming: 1 base; J trimming: 4 bases; junction bases outside the gene matches: 9. The CDR3 DNA reads as TGTGCTAGTGGTTTGGACCCTACTAGCGGAACTTACGAGCAGTACTTC. Translating gives CASGLDPTSGTYEQYF.

CDR3 DNA: TGTGCCAGCAGGCGGGCAGGGGCCTCCTACGAGCAGTACTTC. Translated: CASRRAGASYEQYF. J is TRBJ2-7 and V is TRBV7-9; tentatively, D is TRBD1 (6 bases). Germline CDR1 reads SEHNR; CDR2 reads FQNEAQ (reference sequence). The CDR3 is 14 residues long. Trimming took off 6 bases at V and 0 bases at J, with 12 bases between the two ends. Combining the CDR3 with reference TRBV7-9 and TRBJ2-7 gives the whole variable domain DTGVSQNPRHKITKRGQNVTFRCDPISEHNRLYWYRQTLGQGPEFLTYFQNEAQLEKSRLLSDRFSAERPKGSFSTLEIQRTEQGDSAMYLCASRRAGASYEQYFGPGTRLTVT.

This chain uses TRBV19 with TRBJ1-1; 8 bases map to TRBD1. Germline values: CDR1 LNHDA, CDR2 SQIVND (reference sequence). Trimming removed 3 bases from V and 6 bases from J; junction bases left unmatched: 3. The length of the CDR3 is 13 residues. CDR3 sequence reads: CASSIGQGPEAFF. DNA for the CDR3: TGTGCCAGTAGTATCGGACAGGGCCCTGAAGCTTTCTTT.

This sequence joins TRBV24-1 and TRBJ2-3, with 7 bases matching TRBD2. The CDR3 has 15 residues. Germline lookup yields CDR1 KGHDR and CDR2 SFDVKD. J gave up 0 bases and V 4 bases, and 3 bases lay outside the gene matches. The CDR3 DNA reads TGTGCCACCAGTGAGGGAGGGTCTAGCACAGATACGCAGTATTTT. It specifies CATSEGGSSTDTQYF.

The CDR3 DNA follows: TGTGCCAGCAGTTCCGGGACAGGCCAAGAGACCCAGTACTTC. Its translation is CASSSGTGQETQYF. The chain is built from TRBV28 and TRBJ2-5; 8 bases map to TRBD1. After removal of 4 bases from V and 1 base from J, the junction contained 2 bases not matched to a gene. The CDR3 length is 14 residues. The germline gives CDR1 MDHEN, CDR2 SYDVKM.

The chain combines TRBV10-1 with TRBJ1-5; D gene uncertain. CDR1 WNHNN and CDR2 SYGVQD come from the germline V gene (reference sequence). CDR3 size: 14 residues. V dropped 2 bases and J dropped 3 bases, with 8 bases sitting between them. CDR3 bases: TGCGCCAGCAGTGAGAGAGGCCTCAATCAGCCCCAGCATTTT. This gives the protein CASSERGLNQPQHF.

The chain carries TRBV28 and TRBJ2-7; 9 bases agree with TRBD2. V was clipped by 8 bases and J by 2 bases; unmatched bases: 7. Germline CDR1 and CDR2: MDHEN and SYDVKM. This CDR3 is built from 14 residues. The DNA of the CDR3 is TGTGCCAGCGCCCGAGGCGGGAGGGCCTACGAGCAGTACTTC. Translated: CASARGGRAYEQYF.

This clone was counted many times. The J gene is TRBJ2-1, the V gene TRBV5-4; 9 bases align to TRBD2. V lost 4 bases, J lost 4 bases, and 6 bases stayed unmatched. The CDR3 extends over 15 amino acids. Germline V CDR1 and CDR2: SGHNT, YYREEE (reference sequence). In nucleotides, the CDR3 is TGTGCCAGCAGCCAACGACTAGCGGTTTACAATGAGCAGTTCTTC. It translates to CASSQRLAVYNEQFF.

The V and J genes are TRBV9 and TRBJ2-1; D is perhaps TRBD2 (6 bases). Between the trimmed V and J ends, which lost 3 bases and 8 bases, there was a span of 15 bases. Germline-derived CDR1 and CDR2 are SGDLS and YYNGEE. The CDR3 loop spans 14 amino acids. In nucleotides, the CDR3 is TGTGCCAGCAGCGCCCGACTAGATCGCGATGAGCAGTTCTTC. Its protein is CASSARLDRDEQFF. Using reference TRBV9 and TRBJ2-1 for the parts outside the CDR3, the full variable domain is DSGVTQTPKHLITATGQRVTLRCSPRSGDLSVYWYQQSLDQGLQFLIQYYNGEERAKGNILERFSAQQFPDLHSELNLSSLELGDSALYFCASSARLDRDEQFFGPGTRLTVL.

This chain links TRBV24-1 with TRBJ2-1; perhaps TRBD2 as D (5 bases). V was cut by 9 bases and J by 4 bases, with 12 bases left in between. This CDR3 has 13 residues. CDR1 and CDR2 from the germline V gene are KGHDR and SFDVKD. CDR3 in amino acids: CATSGGPYNEQFF. The CDR3 DNA is TGTGCCACCTCGGGCGGGCCGTACAATGAGCAGTTCTTC.

The J gene is TRBJ1-2, the V gene TRBV7-9; a possible D gene is TRBD1 (5 bases). The V end was cut by 4 bases, the J end by 0 bases, with 9 bases between. The CDR3 length is 14 residues. Germline lookup yields CDR1 SEHNR and CDR2 FQNEAQ (reference sequence). The CDR3 sequence is CASSSTDTNYGYTF. DNA of the CDR3: TGTGCCAGCAGCTCGACAGATACTAACTATGGCTACACCTTC.

The chain recombines TRBV7-9 with TRBJ2-5; maybe TRBD2 (6 bases). The germline V and J ends were trimmed by 2 bases and 5 bases, with 15 bases remaining between them. The CDR3 is made up of 15 amino acids. Germline CDR1 is SEHNR and CDR2 is FQNEAQ (reference sequence). The DNA of the CDR3 is TGTGCCAGCAGCTTATACGGCGGGGTCCCTGAGACCCAGTACTTC. This codes for CASSLYGGVPETQYF.

This sequence joins TRBV4-2 and TRBJ2-2; 12 bases line up with TRBD2. The CDR3 is 20 amino acids. V lost 3 bases to trimming and J lost 0 bases; unmatched junction nucleotides: 11. Germline assignment: CDR1 LGHNA and CDR2 YNFKEQ. CDR3 DNA sequence: TGTGCCAGCAGCCAGCGACTAGCGGGAGATCCCTTCGCGAACACCGGGGAGCTGTTTTTT. This translates into CASSQRLAGDPFANTGELFF.

The chain couples TRBV10-3 to TRBJ2-2; TRBD2 matches 8 bases. Trimming removed 6 bases from V and 1 base from J; junction bases left unmatched: 1. The CDR3 has 14 residues. In germline, CDR1 is ENHRY, CDR2 SYGVKD. The CDR3 bases are TGTGCCATCAGAAGCGGGGGGAACACCGGGGAGCTGTTTTTT. It encodes CAIRSGGNTGELFF.

This clone appeared once. The gene calls are TRBV7-9 and TRBJ2-7, with 8 bases aligning to TRBD1. CDR1 is SEHNR, CDR2 FQNEAQ, per germline (reference sequence). Trimming cost V 6 bases and J 2 bases; bases outside gene matches: 15. The CDR3 has 17 amino acids. For the CDR3, the DNA is TGTGCCAGCAGAAAGATCGGGGTACAGGGGGAAACCTACGAGCAGTACTTC. Translated, it gives CASRKIGVQGETYEQYF.

Only one count was recorded for this clone. This chain joins TRBV15 and TRBJ2-7; tentatively, D is TRBD2 (6 bases). CDR1 is LNHNV and CDR2 is YYDKDF in the germline V gene (reference sequence). The V gene lost 6 bases and the J gene lost 2 bases, with 11 bases spanning the gap. The CDR3 contains 13 residues. CDR3 sequence: CATRRDLPYEQYF. CDR3 in DNA: TGTGCCACCAGGCGGGACCTACCCTACGAGCAGTACTTC.

The rearrangement joins TRBV19 to TRBJ1-1; 8 nucleotides agree with TRBD1. The CDR3 has 14 amino acids. The V segment lost 6 bases and the J segment 3 bases; nucleotides outside the gene matches: 6. Looked up from germline, CDR1 is LNHDA and CDR2 is SQIVND (reference sequence). The CDR3 is CASSETGADTEAFF. CDR3 sequence (DNA): TGTGCCAGTAGCGAGACAGGGGCGGACACTGAAGCTTTCTTT.

V and J are TRBV10-3 and TRBJ1-5, with 7 bases aligning to TRBD1. Germline CDR1 is ENHRY and CDR2 is SYGVKD. The CDR3 has 16 residues. V lost 5 bases to trimming and J lost 4 bases; unmatched junction nucleotides: 11. CDR3 DNA: TGTGCCATCAGTCCAGTTGGGACAGACCTTAATCAGCCCCAGCATTTT. Translation gives CAISPVGTDLNQPQHF.

V gene TRBV9 combines with J gene TRBJ2-1; D is undetermined. This CDR3 has 15 amino acids. Germline V gives CDR1 SGDLS, CDR2 YYNGEE. V lost 0 bases to trimming and J lost 0 bases, with 7 bases between them. CDR3 sequence reads: CASSVAGFSYNEQFF. For the CDR3, the DNA is TGTGCCAGCAGCGTAGCCGGGTTCTCCTACAATGAGCAGTTCTTC.

This clone was detected only once. This sequence joins TRBV7-2 and TRBJ1-1; D is unclear. The CDR3 runs to 14 residues. Germline V lookup: CDR1 SGHTA, CDR2 FQGNSA. V was cut by 5 bases and J by 0 bases, with 10 bases left in between. The CDR3 loop reads CASSPDGVNTEAFF. As DNA, the CDR3 is TGTGCCAGCAGCCCCGACGGGGTGAACACTGAAGCTTTCTTT.